The 30 T cell receptor beta chains in this list originate from one sample, sequenced in a study of blood T cells in healthy people across ages. A J-beta primer mix and a sample-barcoded 5' primer were used in a second PCR of roughly 6 to 11 cycles. One entry per CDR3 protein results from TCRdb running MiXCR on the 5' RACE reads. The sample has some 1 million distinct CDR3 sequences; more than 40% are singletons. Sequenced: blood. These receptors were taken from a woman aged 55-69 years in good health.

The chain links TRBV29-1 to TRBJ2-7; 12 bases line up with TRBD1. The CDR3 is made up of 15 amino acids. The junction had 6 bases not matched to a gene; V was cut back by 3 bases and J by 3 bases. Per germline, CDR1 SQVTM and CDR2 ANQGSEA. The CDR3 DNA reads TGCAGCGTTGACTCTGGGACAGGGGGCTTCTACGAGCAGTACTTC. It is translated as CSVDSGTGGFYEQYF.

This chain connects TRBV6-2 or TRBV6-3 to TRBJ2-3; 7 bases are shared with TRBD2. The CDR3 has 13 amino acids. With V trimmed by 4 bases and J by 9 bases, 7 bases remained unmatched. Germline V gives CDR1 MNHEY, CDR2 SVGEGT. This CDR3 is CASSCWAGDTQYF. DNA of the CDR3: TGTGCCAGCAGTTGCTGGGCGGGGGACACGCAGTATTTT.

The chain couples TRBV29-1 to TRBJ2-1; 8 bases agree with TRBD1. V lost 6 bases to trimming and J lost 8 bases; unmatched junction nucleotides: 12. Germline loops: CDR1 SQVTM, CDR2 ANQGSEA. The CDR3 extends over 14 amino acids. DNA for the CDR3: TGCAGCGTGGGAAGACAGGGGCCGGGCCATGAGCAGTTCTTC. As protein: CSVGRQGPGHEQFF.

V gene TRBV7-9 combines with J gene TRBJ2-4, with 8 bases that match TRBD2. TRBJ2-7 explains the end of the DNA better; the J call may be wrong. CDR3 length equals 15 residues. Germline CDR1 SEHNR, CDR2 FQNEAQ (reference sequence). This chain's CDR3 is CASSLGREDNSEQYF. The CDR3, as DNA: TGTGCCAGCAGCTTAGGGCGGGAGGATAATAGCGAGCAGTACTTC.

The J gene is TRBJ2-5, the V gene TRBV11-1, with D possibly being TRBD1 (5 bases). V lost 5 bases to trimming and J lost 2 bases, with 24 bases between them. In germline, CDR1 is SGHAT, CDR2 FQDESV (reference sequence). The CDR3 contains 18 residues. The CDR3 is CASSPRRLPSGIQETQYF. For the CDR3, the DNA is TGTGCCAGCAGCCCTCGGAGACTCCCCTCAGGGATTCAAGAGACCCAGTACTTC.

The genes are TRBV27 and TRBJ2-4; D ambiguous. The CDR3 length is 13 residues. Trimming left V 2 bases short and J 12 bases short, with 14 bases between. The germline V gene encodes CDR1 MNHEY and CDR2 SMNVEV (reference sequence). CDR3 coding DNA: TGTGCCAGCAGTTTAGCACATGGCTACGATCAGTACTTC. This codes for CASSLAHGYDQYF.

The rearrangement links TRBV12-3 or TRBV12-4 to TRBJ2-7; 11 bases match TRBD2. The CDR3 spans 15 residues. The junction had 8 bases not matched to a gene; V was cut back by 5 bases and J by 5 bases. The CDR3 here is CASSPGKTSGNEQYF. CDR3 DNA: TGTGCCAGCAGTCCCGGAAAGACTAGCGGGAACGAGCAGTACTTC.

The chain recombines TRBV5-1 with TRBJ1-2; D is undetermined. This CDR3 region has 12 residues. Germline CDR1 reads SGHRS; CDR2 reads YFSETQ. The V gene lost 0 bases and the J gene lost 3 bases, with 3 bases spanning the gap. CDR3 residues: CASSLDYYGYTF. In nucleotides, the CDR3 is TGCGCCAGCAGCTTGGACTACTATGGCTACACCTTC.

In its sample, this clonotype was seen a few times. The chain joins TRBV2 to TRBJ2-7; D remains ambiguous. CDR3 length: 11 residues. Trimming pared 6 bases from V and 3 bases from J, leaving 6 bases between. Germline loops: CDR1 SNHLY, CDR2 FYNNEI. As DNA, the CDR3 is TGTGCCAGCAGGGCCGACTACGAGCAGTACTTC. Translation gives CASRADYEQYF.

The chain joins TRBV28 to TRBJ2-4; D tentatively reads TRBD1 or TRBD2 (5 bases each). The J call is doubtful: the DNA matches TRBJ2-7 better. The CDR3 totals 16 residues. The germline CDR1 and CDR2 sequences are MDHEN and SYDVKM. The CDR3 sequence: CASSTGVRDLNYEQYF. CDR3 DNA sequence: TGTGCCAGCAGTACTGGGGTCCGGGACCTAAACTACGAGCAGTACTTC.

This clonotype was found a few times. The chain uses TRBV12-3 or TRBV12-4 and TRBJ2-3; possibly TRBD1 for D (7 bases). The V end was cut by 7 bases, the J end by 3 bases, with 17 bases between. The CDR3 consists of 15 residues. CDR3 amino acids: CASNPGGGGTDTQYF. The CDR3 DNA follows: TGTGCCAGCAACCCTGGAGGGGGCGGGACAGATACGCAGTATTTT.

J is TRBJ2-3 and V is TRBV6-2 or TRBV6-3; no clear D gene. Trimming stripped 6 bases from V and 0 bases from J, with 13 bases between. The CDR3 spans 15 residues. CDR1 is MNHEY and CDR2 is SVGEGT in the germline V gene. This CDR3 is CASSREERSTDTQYF. For the CDR3, the DNA is TGTGCCAGCAGCCGAGAAGAACGGAGCACAGATACGCAGTATTTT.

The J gene is TRBJ1-5, the V gene TRBV12-3 or TRBV12-4, with D unclear. The CDR3 consists of 12 residues. V was pared by 6 bases and J by 3 bases, with 6 bases between. The CDR3 nucleotides read TGTGCCAGCAGCCTGAACAATCAGCCCCAGCATTTT. It is translated as CASSLNNQPQHF.

The sample holds a few counts of this clonotype. The V gene is TRBV11-2, the J gene TRBJ1-2, with 10 bases lining up with TRBD1. The CDR3 loop spans 15 amino acids. Losses at the gene ends were 0 bases for V and 6 bases for J; bases not matched to a gene: 4. CDR1 is SGHAT, CDR2 FQNNGV, per germline. The CDR3 bases are TGTGCCAGCAGCTTAGAGTGGACAGGGGGGGATGGCTACACCTTC. It encodes CASSLEWTGGDGYTF. The complete variable domain, with remaining parts taken from reference TRBV11-2 and TRBJ1-2, reads EAGVAQSPRYKIIEKRQSVAFWCNPISGHATLYWYQQILGQGPKLLIQFQNNGVVDDSQLPKDRFSAERLKGVDSTLKIQPAKLEDSAVYLCASSLEWTGGDGYTFGSGTRLTVV.

The gene calls are TRBV4-2 and TRBJ2-7; 11 bases are a match to TRBD2. Germline lookup yields CDR1 LGHNA and CDR2 YNFKEQ. This CDR3 has 17 residues. The trim removed 3 bases at V and 7 bases at J, leaving 14 bases unmatched. The CDR3 sequence: CASSHGNSGRAMDEQYF. The CDR3 region has the DNA TGTGCCAGCAGCCATGGGAATAGCGGGAGGGCCATGGATGAGCAGTACTTC.

Notes on this clonotype: An end of the junction does not agree with germline; a read error may underlie this. The chain employs TRBV5-1 and TRBJ2-1, with 13 bases identical to TRBD2. Germline CDR1 and CDR2: SGHRS and YFSETQ. CDR3 size: 20 residues. The DNA of the CDR3 is TGCGCCAGCAGCTTGAACCCAGGGACTAGCGGGACGAACTCCTACAATGGGCAGTTCTTC. Amino acid sequence: CASSLNPGTSGTNSYNGQFF.

The V gene is TRBV20-1, the J gene TRBJ2-1; weak D call: TRBD2 (5 bases). The CDR3 is 18 residues long. Looked up from germline, CDR1 is DFQATT and CDR2 is SNEGSKA (reference sequence). V shed 0 bases and J shed 4 bases, with 22 bases lying between them. CDR3 DNA sequence: TGCAGTGCTAGAGAGGCTGTCCGGATCGAGTCGGGGTACAATGAGCAGTTCTTC. It codes for CSAREAVRIESGYNEQFF.

This chain links TRBV20-1 with TRBJ2-1, with 12 nucleotides matching TRBD2. The CDR3 is made up of 13 amino acids. The trim removed 6 bases at V and 9 bases at J, leaving 6 bases unmatched. Germline lookup yields CDR1 DFQATT and CDR2 SNEGSKA (reference sequence). CDR3 in amino acids: CSARTSGNREQFF. The CDR3 DNA is TGCAGTGCACGGACTAGCGGGAACCGTGAGCAGTTCTTC.

The chain uses TRBV29-1 and TRBJ2-2, with D uncertain. The V end was cut by 3 bases, the J end by 6 bases, with 8 bases between. This CDR3 has 12 residues. The germline CDR1 and CDR2 sequences are SQVTM and ANQGSEA. In DNA, the CDR3 is TGCAGCGTTGATCGGGCGTCCGGGGAGCTGTTTTTT. This gives the protein CSVDRASGELFF.

This chain connects TRBV28 to TRBJ2-7; possibly TRBD1 for D (5 bases). The germline CDR1 and CDR2 sequences are MDHEN and SYDVKM. V lost 4 bases and J 5 bases, leaving 15 bases between the germline ends. This CDR3 has 14 residues. The CDR3 sequence: CASSWGKGRHEQYF. The CDR3 bases are TGTGCCAGCAGTTGGGGCAAGGGTCGTCACGAGCAGTACTTC.

J is TRBJ2-1 and V is TRBV7-9; weak D call: TRBD2 (6 bases). Between the trimmed V and J ends, which lost 3 bases and 0 bases, there was a span of 12 bases. The length of the CDR3 is 16 residues. Germline lookup yields CDR1 SEHNR and CDR2 FQNEAQ (reference sequence). CDR3: CASSLPGGNSYNEQFF. The CDR3 DNA follows: TGTGCCAGCAGCTTGCCCGGCGGGAACTCCTACAATGAGCAGTTCTTC.

This clonotype was counted only a few times. This rearrangement joins TRBV10-3 to TRBJ2-5; D is perhaps TRBD2 (5 bases). Trimming removed 10 bases from V and 4 bases from J, with 10 bases in between. CDR1 is ENHRY, CDR2 SYGVKD, per germline. The length of the CDR3 is 11 residues. Here the CDR3 reads CATGLGETQYF. CDR3 nucleotides: TGTGCCACCGGACTGGGAGAGACCCAGTACTTC.

The V gene is TRBV2, the J gene TRBJ2-3; TRBD2 agrees at 8 bases. The germline V gene encodes CDR1 SNHLY and CDR2 FYNNEI. The CDR3 is 15 amino acids. V was pared by 6 bases and J by 1 base, with 6 bases of the junction left unmatched. The CDR3 sequence is CASRRGAGGTDTQYF. The CDR3 nucleotides are TGTGCCAGCAGGCGGGGGGCCGGGGGCACAGATACGCAGTATTTT.

V is TRBV27 and J is TRBJ2-1; D is ambiguous. Germline CDR1 and CDR2: MNHEY and SMNVEV (reference sequence). The CDR3 sequence is 14 residues long. Trimming removed 0 bases from V and 7 bases from J, with 10 bases in between. The CDR3 region has the DNA TGTGCCAGCAGTTTATCTGGTTTGGGTAATGAGCAGTTCTTC. The encoded protein is CASSLSGLGNEQFF.

This clonotype was observed a single time. The CDR3 loop is CSAPGLAGESSYNEQYF. For the CDR3, the DNA is TGCAGTGCCCCGGGGCTAGCGGGGGAGAGCTCCTACAATGAGCAGTACTTC. The genes are TRBV20-1 and TRBJ2-1, with 10 nucleotides matching TRBD2. The DNA end lines up better with TRBJ2-7; the J call may be wrong. CDR1 DFQATT and CDR2 SNEGSKA come from the germline V gene (reference sequence). The CDR3 spans 17 residues.

The chain carries TRBV20-1 and TRBJ1-5; TRBD1 matches at 9 bases. Germline V gives CDR1 DFQATT, CDR2 SNEGSKA (reference sequence). V shed 6 bases and J 6 bases; nucleotides not matched to a gene: 12. CDR3 length: 15 amino acids. The CDR3 sequence: CSAMGGQGWSQPQHF. Written as DNA, the CDR3 is TGCAGTGCCATGGGGGGACAGGGATGGAGTCAGCCCCAGCATTTT.

V gene TRBV14 combines with J gene TRBJ1-1; 10 nucleotides line up with TRBD1. Germline V gene lookup returns CDR1 SGHDN and CDR2 FVKESK. This CDR3 has 13 residues. V trimming: 9 bases; J trimming: 5 bases; junction bases outside the gene matches: 6. The CDR3 reads CASYDRGRTEAFF. Written as DNA, the CDR3 is TGTGCCAGTTATGACAGGGGGCGGACTGAAGCTTTCTTT.

This clonotype was observed a few times. V is TRBV20-1 and J is TRBJ1-3, with unresolved D. This CDR3 is built from 13 residues. Germline lookup yields CDR1 DFQATT and CDR2 SNEGSKA (reference sequence). Trimming took 3 bases from V and 4 from J, leaving 10 bases between them. CDR3: CSASRRLGNTIYF. The CDR3 DNA reads TGCAGTGCTAGTCGGCGGTTGGGAAACACCATATATTTT.

This rearrangement joins TRBV6-1 to TRBJ2-7; tentatively, D is TRBD2 (6 bases). Germline V gene data show CDR1 as MNHNS and CDR2 as SASEGT. Trimming took off 8 bases at V and 7 bases at J, with 15 bases between the two ends. The CDR3 contains 12 residues. CDR3 sequence reads: CASEAGWEEQYF. The CDR3 DNA follows: TGTGCCAGCGAAGCGGGTTGGGAGGAGCAGTACTTC.

This clonotype was observed a few times. The chain recombines TRBV10-1 with TRBJ2-7, with 10 bases matching TRBD1. J gave up 3 bases and V 3 bases, and 5 bases lay outside the gene matches. The CDR3 has 15 residues. Germline loops: CDR1 WNHNN, CDR2 SYGVQD (reference sequence). The CDR3 bases are TGCGCCAGCAGTGATCCCGGGACAGGGGACTACGAGCAGTACTTC. This encodes CASSDPGTGDYEQYF.